The rows below give T cell receptor beta chains drawn from one sample of a study of radiation and T cells in renal cell carcinoma. Profiled with immunoSEQ multiplex PCR; TCRdb holds only in-frame clones, not every one. There are tens of thousands of clones in the sample; 78% occur only once, and more than 7% lies in the top ten. Material: blood, obtained from a patient whose treatment included radiotherapy and nephrectomy. Receptors originate from a man aged 55 to 70 with renal cell carcinoma. The CDR3 runs from the conserved cysteine through the conserved F or W. Each record gives: J gene, D gene, V gene, clone size, CDR3 protein, CDR3 DNA. A D gene is named only where the DNA matches it firmly. Rows give clone size only sometimes, using once, few, many, or a class for an expanded clone.

j_gene: TRBJ1-2; d_gene: -; v_gene: TRBV27; abundance: -; CDR3aa: CASSLNADDGDGYTF; CDR3nt: TGTGCCAGCAGTTTGAACGCCGACGATGGGGATGGCTACACCTTC
j_gene: TRBJ2-1; d_gene: TRBD2; v_gene: TRBV6-5; abundance: few; CDR3aa: CASRRSSGGYNEQFF; CDR3nt: TGTGCCAGCAGGCGGAGCAGCGGGGGTTACAATGAGCAGTTCTTC
j_gene: TRBJ1-1; d_gene: -; v_gene: TRBV21-1; abundance: -; CDR3aa: CASRKGRLITEAFF; CDR3nt: TGTGCCAGCAGGAAGGGCCGATTAATCACTGAAGCTTTCTTT
j_gene: TRBJ2-3; d_gene: TRBD1; v_gene: TRBV7-2; abundance: -; CDR3aa: CASSKRQGVTDTQYF; CDR3nt: TGTGCCAGCAGCAAACGACAGGGGGTGACAGATACGCAGTATTTT
j_gene: TRBJ2-2; d_gene: -; v_gene: TRBV4-3; abundance: -; CDR3aa: CASSQEVGHTATNTGELFF; CDR3nt: TGCGCCAGCAGCCAAGAGGTGGGACATACAGCCACGAACACCGGGGAGCTGTTTTTT
j_gene: TRBJ2-2; d_gene: -; v_gene: TRBV10-3; abundance: -; CDR3aa: CAISELHEAANTGELFF; CDR3nt: TGTGCCATCAGTGAGTTGCACGAAGCGGCGAACACCGGGGAGCTGTTTTTT
j_gene: TRBJ1-5; d_gene: -; v_gene: TRBV27; abundance: -; CDR3aa: CASRPGDVQPQHF; CDR3nt: TGTGCCAGCAGACCAGGGGACGTACAGCCCCAGCATTTT
j_gene: TRBJ2-1; d_gene: -; v_gene: TRBV19; abundance: -; CDR3aa: CASSSTRLSSYNEQFF; CDR3nt: TGTGCCAGTAGTAGTACCAGACTGAGCTCCTACAATGAGCAGTTCTTC
j_gene: TRBJ1-1; d_gene: -; v_gene: TRBV25-1; abundance: -; CDR3aa: CASSELDEAFF; CDR3nt: TGTGCCAGCAGTGAACTTGATGAAGCTTTCTTT
j_gene: TRBJ1-6; d_gene: -; v_gene: TRBV5-4; abundance: -; CDR3aa: CASSIDGYNSPLHF; CDR3nt: TGTGCCAGCAGCATCGACGGTTATAATTCACCCCTCCACTTT
j_gene: TRBJ2-1; d_gene: TRBD1; v_gene: TRBV5-1; abundance: -; CDR3aa: CASSYPGQGAHVSSYNEQFF; CDR3nt: TGCGCCAGCAGCTACCCGGGACAGGGGGCTCACGTAAGCTCCTACAATGAGCAGTTCTTC
j_gene: TRBJ1-1; d_gene: -; v_gene: TRBV4-3; abundance: -; CDR3aa: CASSQEGWSAFF; CDR3nt: TGCGCCAGCAGCCAAGAAGGGTGGTCAGCTTTCTTT
j_gene: TRBJ2-1; d_gene: TRBD2; v_gene: TRBV30; abundance: -; CDR3aa: CAWSTGLAGGNEQFF; CDR3nt: TGTGCCTGGAGCACGGGACTAGCGGGGGGAAATGAGCAGTTCTTC
j_gene: TRBJ2-2; d_gene: TRBD2; v_gene: TRBV5-6; abundance: -; CDR3aa: CASSSPKGAGGITGELFF; CDR3nt: TGTGCCAGCAGCTCCCCCAAGGGGGCGGGAGGGATAACCGGGGAGCTGTTTTTT
j_gene: TRBJ1-6; d_gene: TRBD1; v_gene: TRBV30; abundance: -; CDR3aa: CARGTEYNSPLHF; CDR3nt: TGTGCCAGAGGGACAGAGTATAATTCACCCCTCCACTTT
j_gene: TRBJ1-4; d_gene: -; v_gene: TRBV19; abundance: few; CDR3aa: CASRRTGTSGEKLFF; CDR3nt: TGTGCCAGTAGGAGGACGGGGACTTCGGGGGAAAAACTGTTTTTT
j_gene: TRBJ1-1; d_gene: TRBD1; v_gene: TRBV19; abundance: -; CDR3aa: CASSTGQGLTEAFF; CDR3nt: TGTGCCAGTAGTACCGGACAGGGGTTGACTGAAGCTTTCTTT
j_gene: TRBJ2-3; d_gene: -; v_gene: TRBV30; abundance: -; CDR3aa: CAWRVSSLASREPSTDTQYF; CDR3nt: TGTGCCTGGAGAGTGTCCAGCCTAGCGAGTAGGGAACCTAGCACAGATACGCAGTATTTT